The entry below describes one T cell receptor (beta chain). As yet, its antigen is unknown. The sample originates from a study of T cell responses to AZD1222 COVID-19 vaccine. Study-wide findings and caveats: Without day 14 samples, only post-peak T cell repertoires were studied.

Looked up from germline, CDR1 is SGHTA and CDR2 is FQGNSA. V lost 1 base and J 0 bases, leaving 12 bases between the germline ends. This CDR3 has 16 residues. The table came from immunoSEQ multiplex PCR; TCRdb's copy has only in-frame clones and leaves some out. Of around 160,000 clones in the sample, roughly nine tenths were seen once. The sample in question was peripheral blood, obtained 28 days after the second AZD1222 dose. The chain has TRBV7-2 and TRBJ1-2; weak D call: TRBD1 (5 bases). This TCR was recovered from an adult who received the AZD1222 COVID-19 vaccine. The CDR3 reads CASSLGGGMTNYGYTF. In DNA form, the CDR3 reads TGTGCCAGCAGCTTAGGGGGGGGGATGACTAACTATGGCTACACCTTC.